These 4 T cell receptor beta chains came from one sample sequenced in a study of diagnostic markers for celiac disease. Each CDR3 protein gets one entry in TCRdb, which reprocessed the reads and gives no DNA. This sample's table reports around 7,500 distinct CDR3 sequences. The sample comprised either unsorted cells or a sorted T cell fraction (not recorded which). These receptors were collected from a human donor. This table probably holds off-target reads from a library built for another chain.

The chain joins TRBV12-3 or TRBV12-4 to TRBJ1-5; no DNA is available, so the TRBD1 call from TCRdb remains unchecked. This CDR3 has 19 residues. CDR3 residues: CASSLGRLHESYSNQPQHF.

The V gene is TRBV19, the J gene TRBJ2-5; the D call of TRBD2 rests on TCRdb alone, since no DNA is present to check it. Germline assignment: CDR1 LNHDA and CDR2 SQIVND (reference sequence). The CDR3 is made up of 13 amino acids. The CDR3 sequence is CATAAAGMETQYF.

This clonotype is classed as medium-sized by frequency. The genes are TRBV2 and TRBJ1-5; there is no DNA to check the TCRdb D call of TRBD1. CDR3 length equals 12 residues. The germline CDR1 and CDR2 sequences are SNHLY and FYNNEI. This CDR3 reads CASSEVVRGGHF.

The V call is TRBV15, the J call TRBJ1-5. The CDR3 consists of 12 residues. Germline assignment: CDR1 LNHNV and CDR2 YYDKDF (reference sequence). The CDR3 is CATSRAPGPQHF. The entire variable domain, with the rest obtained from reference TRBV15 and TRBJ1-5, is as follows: DAMVIQNPRYQVTQFGKPVTLSCSQTLNHNVMYWYQQKSSQAPKLLFHYYDKDFNNEADTPDNFQSRRPNTSFCFLDIRSPGLGDTAMYLCATSRAPGPQHFGDGTRLSIL.